The 8 T cell receptor beta chains below were found in one sample sequenced in a study of CD8+ T cells in alopecia areata. Specified treatment: oral pan-JAK inhibitor, 5-10 mg twice daily. Sequencing relied on a cDNA template that was reverse transcribed from extracted RNA. Clones were read by immunoSEQ multiplex PCR, and TCRdb kept only the in-frame ones, dropping some. The table includes under 250,000 clones, around three fifths detected once. The source was CD4+ T cells sorted from blood, collected at week 4, from a patient treated with tofacitinib. Receptors originate from a human donor with alopecia areata.

This chain connects TRBV2 to TRBJ2-4; D might be TRBD2 (5 bases). CDR1 SNHLY and CDR2 FYNNEI come from the germline V gene. The CDR3 totals 11 residues. V was shortened by 6 bases and J by 6 bases, with 6 bases between the two germline ends. CDR3 in DNA: TGTGCCAGCAGAGGACTAAACATTCAGTACTTC. Translation: CASRGLNIQYF.

This clone showed up just a few times. The rearrangement joins TRBV4-3 to TRBJ2-3; TRBD2 aligns across 11 bases. V lost 4 bases, J lost 2 bases, and 2 bases stayed unmatched. From germline, CDR1 is LGHNA and CDR2 YSLEER. The CDR3 totals 15 residues. The DNA for the CDR3 is TGCGCCAGCAGCCCTAGCGGGGGGAACACAGATACGCAGTATTTT. Translation: CASSPSGGNTDTQYF.

The chain links TRBV5-1 to TRBJ1-1, with a tentative D call TRBD1 (6 bases). The length of the CDR3 is 13 residues. The ends were cut back, 0 bases at V and 7 bases at J, with 10 bases in the middle. Germline assignment: CDR1 SGHRS and CDR2 YFSETQ. Written as DNA, the CDR3 is TGCGCCAGCAGCTTGGACAGGGCGTATGAAGCTTTCTTT. Translated: CASSLDRAYEAFF.

This clone is a singleton in its sample. V gene TRBV30 combines with J gene TRBJ1-2; a weak D match, TRBD1 (5 bases). Germline V gives CDR1 GTSNPN, CDR2 SVGIG (reference sequence). With 5 bases removed from V and 4 bases from J, the gap between germline ends came to 11 bases. This CDR3 is built from 12 residues. The CDR3 loop is CAWGQGGYGYTF. CDR3 DNA sequence: TGTGCCTGGGGCCAGGGTGGCTATGGCTACACCTTC.

The chain recombines TRBV5-1 with TRBJ2-3; 14 bases agree with TRBD2. The CDR3 runs 19 residues. Per the germline V gene, CDR1 is SGHRS and CDR2 is YFSETQ. Trimming at V came to 3 bases and at J to 0 bases, leaving 9 bases not matched to a gene. The CDR3 loop is CASSSGLAGGLRSTDTQYF. The CDR3 DNA reads as TGCGCCAGCAGCTCCGGACTAGCGGGGGGCCTACGGAGCACAGATACGCAGTATTTT.

This sequence joins TRBV7-2 and TRBJ2-3; the D is unclear. V dropped 5 bases and J dropped 1 base, with 10 bases sitting between them. The CDR3 consists of 14 residues. CDR1 and CDR2 from the germline V gene are SGHTA and FQGNSA. The CDR3 reads CASSPQSGTDTQYF. DNA for the CDR3: TGTGCCAGCAGCCCGCAAAGCGGCACAGATACGCAGTATTTT.

This clone was observed a handful of times. The J gene is TRBJ1-1, the V gene TRBV30; tentatively, D is TRBD1 (5 bases). Trimming removed 3 bases at V and 12 bases at J, with 23 bases between. The CDR3 consists of 14 residues. Looked up from germline, CDR1 is GTSNPN and CDR2 is SVGIG (reference sequence). The CDR3 spells CAWRWGKAVFGTFF. CDR3 nucleotides: TGTGCCTGGAGGTGGGGGAAGGCTGTATTTGGAACTTTCTTT.

The chain carries TRBV30 and TRBJ2-7; perhaps D is TRBD1 or TRBD2 (5 bases each). V dropped 4 bases and J dropped 3 bases, with 16 bases sitting between them. The CDR3 is 14 residues long. Germline lookup yields CDR1 GTSNPN and CDR2 SVGIG (reference sequence). The CDR3 region has the DNA TGTGCCTGGAATAGGGGCGGCGGGCGCTACGAGCAGTACTTC. Amino acid sequence: CAWNRGGGRYEQYF.